These 21 T cell receptor beta chains came from one sample sequenced in a study of cytotoxic CD8 clonotypes in ibrutinib-treated CLL. Data came from immunoSEQ multiplex PCR; TCRdb stores just in-frame clones and leaves some out. Counted here are tens of thousands of clones, roughly 70% occurring once; the ten biggest clones make up 43%. The starting material was PBMCs, obtained after 12 months of ibrutinib treatment. These receptors were collected from a human donor with chronic lymphocytic leukemia.

This clone showed up just a few times. The V and J genes are TRBV7-6 and TRBJ2-3; 8 positions match TRBD2. Germline CDR1 SGHVS, CDR2 FNYEAQ. After removal of 1 base from V and 2 bases from J, the junction contained 5 bases not matched to a gene. The CDR3 covers 16 residues. The CDR3 DNA follows: TGTGCCAGCAGCTTAGGGGTAGCGGGATTCACAGATACGCAGTATTTT. This gives the protein CASSLGVAGFTDTQYF.

The chain uses TRBV15 and TRBJ2-1, with D possibly matching TRBD1 (6 bases). The CDR3 consists of 15 residues. Between the trimmed V and J ends, which lost 4 bases and 8 bases, there was a span of 18 bases. Germline CDR1 reads LNHNV; CDR2 reads YYDKDF (reference sequence). The CDR3 region has the DNA TGTGCCACCAGCAACACAGGGATTACTGGCGATGAGCAGTTCTTC. It translates to CATSNTGITGDEQFF.

A single count supports this clone. The chain combines TRBV27 with TRBJ2-3; D possibly corresponds to TRBD2 (7 bases). The germline V gene has CDR1 MNHEY and CDR2 SMNVEV (reference sequence). The V and J ends lost 5 bases and 6 bases respectively, with 9 bases between them. This CDR3 is 12 amino acids long. The CDR3 region is CASSGRGDTQYF. The DNA for the CDR3 is TGTGCCAGCAGTGGGAGGGGGGATACGCAGTATTTT.

The chain recombines TRBV6-6 with TRBJ2-7; the D is unclear. Trimming took off 2 bases at V and 3 bases at J, with 5 bases between the two ends. The germline CDR1 and CDR2 sequences are MNHNY and SVGAGI (reference sequence). The CDR3 is 12 amino acids. For the CDR3, the DNA is TGTGCCAGCAGTTACGCAAACTACGAGCAGTACTTC. Translated: CASSYANYEQYF.

This clone has just a few counts. The chain is built from TRBV19 and TRBJ1-5; TRBD1 is a possible D gene (6 bases). Trimming shortened V by 1 base and J by 1 base, and 11 bases separated the two germline ends. This CDR3 is 16 amino acids long. Germline V gene data show CDR1 as LNHDA and CDR2 as SQIVND (reference sequence). The CDR3 here is CASSIVLGTSNQPQHF. The CDR3 region has the DNA TGTGCCAGTAGTATAGTTCTCGGGACAAGCAATCAGCCCCAGCATTTT.

The chain couples TRBV2 to TRBJ2-3; TRBD2 matches at 8 bases. With 6 bases clipped from V and 0 bases from J, the junction kept 8 bases outside the gene matches. CDR3 length equals 16 residues. The germline CDR1 and CDR2 sequences are SNHLY and FYNNEI. This CDR3 reads CASSDLAGPSTDTQYF. CDR3 DNA sequence: TGTGCCAGCAGCGATTTAGCGGGACCTAGCACAGATACGCAGTATTTT.

The rearrangement links TRBV13 to TRBJ2-7; D ambiguous. The CDR3 has 14 residues. Trimming cost V 1 base and J 2 bases, with 9 bases left between them. CDR1 and CDR2 from the germline V gene are PRHDT and FYEKMQ (reference sequence). CDR3 in amino acids: CASSLALGPYEQYF. Written as DNA, the CDR3 is TGTGCCAGCAGCTTAGCGTTAGGGCCCTACGAGCAGTACTTC.

This chain joins TRBV27 and TRBJ2-2, with 7 bases that match TRBD1. CDR3 length: 14 residues. V shed 6 bases, J shed 3 bases, and the junction held 4 bases outside the gene matches. CDR1 and CDR2 (germline): MNHEY, SMNVEV (reference sequence). The chain's CDR3 is CASRPQGYTGELFF. CDR3 DNA sequence: TGTGCCAGCAGGCCACAGGGGTACACCGGGGAGCTGTTTTTT.

The J gene is TRBJ1-4, the V gene TRBV28, with D possibly matching TRBD1 (6 bases). Trimming removed 6 bases at V and 14 bases at J, with 19 bases between. The CDR3 is 13 residues long. CDR1 is MDHEN, CDR2 SYDVKM, per germline. The DNA for the CDR3 is TGTGCCAGCAGGAGAGTTGGGGGCCAGCGCCTGTTTTTT. Its translation is CASRRVGGQRLFF.

This clone was detected only a few times. This rearrangement joins TRBV7-6 to TRBJ2-7; 8 nucleotides align to TRBD2. Unmatched junction bases numbered 9, after V lost 5 bases and J lost 3 bases. The germline gives CDR1 SGHVS, CDR2 FNYEAQ. CDR3 size: 15 residues. Here the CDR3 DNA reads TGTGCCAGCAGCCCCATGGGCGGGAGGAACTACGAGCAGTACTTC. Amino acids: CASSPMGGRNYEQYF.

This chain's CDR3 is CASSPSTGELFF. For the CDR3, the DNA is TGTGCCAGCAGCCCGAGCACCGGGGAGCTGTTTTTT. The chain employs TRBV11-2 and TRBJ2-2; D gene unclear. The germline gives CDR1 SGHAT, CDR2 FQNNGV. The CDR3 is 12 residues long. V was trimmed by 5 bases and J by 4 bases, leaving 5 bases between them.

The chain is built from TRBV28 and TRBJ2-2, with 10 bases that match TRBD2. After removal of 7 bases from V and 2 bases from J, the junction contained 7 bases not matched to a gene. Looked up from germline, CDR1 is MDHEN and CDR2 is SYDVKM. CDR3 length: 16 residues. CDR3: CASTGGLATNTGELFF. CDR3 DNA: TGTGCCAGCACAGGGGGACTAGCGACCAACACCGGGGAGCTGTTTTTT.

The chain recombines TRBV7-9 with TRBJ2-7; 14 bases map to TRBD2. After removal of 5 bases from V and 2 bases from J, the junction contained 5 bases not matched to a gene. The CDR3 is 16 residues long. The germline V gene encodes CDR1 SEHNR and CDR2 FQNEAQ (reference sequence). CDR3 sequence reads: CASSAWTSGGTYEQYF. The CDR3 region has the DNA TGTGCCAGCAGCGCCTGGACTAGCGGGGGGACCTACGAGCAGTACTTC.

The CDR3 DNA sequence: TGTGCCAGCAGCCCGCTAGGCAGTGGGAGCTACGAGCAGTACTTC. Translating it yields CASSPLGSGSYEQYF. This chain links TRBV5-4 with TRBJ2-7; the D gene is possibly TRBD2 (5 bases). With 4 bases removed from V and 3 bases from J, the gap between germline ends came to 17 bases. The germline V gene encodes CDR1 SGHNT and CDR2 YYREEE (reference sequence). This CDR3 is 15 amino acids long.

The chain employs TRBV27 and TRBJ1-2, with D unclear. Germline values: CDR1 MNHEY, CDR2 SMNVEV (reference sequence). This CDR3 has 13 residues. The V end lost 10 bases, the J end lost 0 bases, and 12 bases lay between the germline ends. The DNA for the CDR3 is TGTGCCACCCTTAGGAACACTAACTATGGCTACACCTTC. This gives the protein CATLRNTNYGYTF.

The V gene is TRBV7-9, the J gene TRBJ1-5; 10 positions agree with TRBD1. The CDR3 is made up of 15 amino acids. In germline, CDR1 is SEHNR, CDR2 FQNEAQ (reference sequence). V gave up 5 bases and J gave up 7 bases; unmatched junction bases: 8. The CDR3: CASSPGTGVSQPQHF. CDR3 nucleotide sequence: TGTGCCAGCAGCCCCGGGACAGGGGTTAGCCAGCCCCAGCATTTT.

V usage is TRBV7-8 and J usage is TRBJ2-1, with D possibly being TRBD2 (5 bases). Germline CDR1 SGHVS, CDR2 FQNEAQ. V lost 4 bases and J 9 bases, leaving 10 bases between the germline ends. This CDR3 region has 12 residues. This CDR3 is CASSSGLAEQFF. CDR3 DNA: TGTGCCAGCAGCTCCGGTCTAGCTGAGCAGTTCTTC.

This chain joins TRBV4-1 and TRBJ2-1; TRBD2 matches at 12 bases. The CDR3 length is 15 residues. J gave up 9 bases and V 1 base, and 4 bases lay outside the gene matches. The germline CDR1 and CDR2 sequences are MGHRA and YSYEKL. CDR3 sequence reads: CASSQGTSGIFEQFF. The DNA for the CDR3 is TGCGCCAGCAGCCAAGGGACTAGCGGGATCTTTGAGCAGTTCTTC.

In this sample, this clone turned up many times. The chain couples TRBV6-1 to TRBJ1-5; D possibly corresponds to TRBD1 (5 bases). In germline, CDR1 is MNHNS, CDR2 SASEGT. The CDR3 is made up of 13 amino acids. The CDR3, as DNA: TGTGCTTCGTGGACGTTTGGGGGTCAGCCCCAGCATTTT. Translated: CASWTFGGQPQHF.

The sample holds one count of this clone. V is TRBV25-1 and J is TRBJ2-2; D unclear. The V gene lost 10 bases and the J gene lost 3 bases, with 9 bases spanning the gap. The germline V gene encodes CDR1 MGHDK and CDR2 SYGVNS. CDR3 length: 12 amino acids. The CDR3 DNA is TGTGCCACCCTCTTAGACACCGGGGAGCTGTTTTTT. Protein product: CATLLDTGELFF.

V is TRBV28 and J is TRBJ2-5; possible D gene TRBD2, 5 bases. Per the germline V gene, CDR1 is MDHEN and CDR2 is SYDVKM. The CDR3 has 13 amino acids. Trimming shortened V by 4 bases and J by 5 bases, and 11 bases separated the two germline ends. Here the CDR3 DNA reads TGTGCCAGCAGTTCACAGAGGGCGGAGACCCAGTACTTC. It is translated as CASSSQRAETQYF.